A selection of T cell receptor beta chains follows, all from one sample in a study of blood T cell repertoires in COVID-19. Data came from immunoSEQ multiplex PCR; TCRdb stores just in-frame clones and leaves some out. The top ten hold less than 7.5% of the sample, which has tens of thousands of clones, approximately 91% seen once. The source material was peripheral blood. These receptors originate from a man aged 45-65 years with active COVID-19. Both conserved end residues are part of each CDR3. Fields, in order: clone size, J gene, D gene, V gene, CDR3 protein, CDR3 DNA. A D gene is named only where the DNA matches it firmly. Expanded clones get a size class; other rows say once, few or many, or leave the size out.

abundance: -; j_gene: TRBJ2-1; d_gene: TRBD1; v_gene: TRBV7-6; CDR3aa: CASSLARGQNNEQFF; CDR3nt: TGTGCCAGCAGCTTAGCTCGGGGACAGAACAATGAGCAGTTCTTC
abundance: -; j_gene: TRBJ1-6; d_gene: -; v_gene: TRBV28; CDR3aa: CASVPLGNSPLHF; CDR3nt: TGTGCCAGCGTCCCTCTCGGGAATTCACCCCTCCACTTT
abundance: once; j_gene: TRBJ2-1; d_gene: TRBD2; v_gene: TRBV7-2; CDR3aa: CASSLSGGVYNEQFF; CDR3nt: TGTGCCAGCAGCTTATCGGGGGGGGTTTACAATGAGCAGTTCTTC
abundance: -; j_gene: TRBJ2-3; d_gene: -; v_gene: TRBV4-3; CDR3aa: CASSQGQGLHTDTQYF; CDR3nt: TGCGCCAGCAGCCAAGGGCAGGGGTTGCACACAGATACGCAGTATTTT
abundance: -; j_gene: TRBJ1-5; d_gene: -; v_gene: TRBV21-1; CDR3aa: CASSTYSGTDSNQPQHF; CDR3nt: TGTGCCAGCAGCACCTATAGTGGGACAGATAGCAATCAGCCCCAGCATTTT
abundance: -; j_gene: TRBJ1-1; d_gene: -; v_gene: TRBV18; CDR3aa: CASSMDKSGTEAFF; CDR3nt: TGTGCCAGCTCCATGGACAAATCGGGCACTGAAGCTTTCTTT
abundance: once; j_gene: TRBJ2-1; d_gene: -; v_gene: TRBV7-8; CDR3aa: CATGGQVEQFF; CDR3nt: TGTGCCACTGGAGGGCAGGTCGAGCAGTTCTTC
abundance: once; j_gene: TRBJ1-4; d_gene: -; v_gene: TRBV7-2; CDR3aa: CASSLGGGGGEKLFF; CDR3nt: TGTGCCAGCAGCTTAGGTGGGGGGGGAGGTGAAAAACTGTTTTTT
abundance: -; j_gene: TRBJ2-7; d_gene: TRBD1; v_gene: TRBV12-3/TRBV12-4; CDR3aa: CASSFTGESTQYF; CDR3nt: TGTGCCAGCAGTTTCACAGGGGAGTCGACGCAGTACTTC
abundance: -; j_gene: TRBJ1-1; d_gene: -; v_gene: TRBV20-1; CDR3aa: CSASVGLEAFF; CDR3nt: TGCAGTGCTAGCGTGGGGCTCGAAGCTTTCTTT
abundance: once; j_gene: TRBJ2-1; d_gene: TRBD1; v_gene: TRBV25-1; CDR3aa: CASNNDRGNEQFF; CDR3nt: TGTGCCAGCAATAATGACAGGGGGAATGAGCAGTTCTTC
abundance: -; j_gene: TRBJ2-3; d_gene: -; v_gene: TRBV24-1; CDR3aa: CATSDRAGSDTQYF; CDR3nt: TGTGCCACCAGTGATCGTGCGGGGTCCGATACGCAGTATTTT
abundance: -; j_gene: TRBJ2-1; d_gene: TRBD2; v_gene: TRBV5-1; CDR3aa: CASGEPGTSGGEQFF; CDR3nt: TGCGCCAGCGGAGAACCCGGGACTAGCGGGGGGGAGCAGTTCTTC
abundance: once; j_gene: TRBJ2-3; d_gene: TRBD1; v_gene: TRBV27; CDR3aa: CASSFRTGVTQYF; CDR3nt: TGTGCCAGCAGTTTCCGGACAGGAGTTACGCAGTATTTT
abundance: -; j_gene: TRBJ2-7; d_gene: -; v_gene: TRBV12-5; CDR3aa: CASGVGGNYEQYF; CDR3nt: TGTGCTAGTGGGGTTGGCGGGAACTACGAGCAGTACTTC
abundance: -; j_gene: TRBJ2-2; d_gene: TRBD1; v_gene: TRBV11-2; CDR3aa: CASSLLGQGAAGELFF; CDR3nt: TGTGCCAGCAGCTTACTGGGACAGGGGGCGGCCGGGGAGCTGTTTTTT
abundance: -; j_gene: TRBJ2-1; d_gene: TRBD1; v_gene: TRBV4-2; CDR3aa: CASSQAGRPGGPVNNEQFF; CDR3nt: TGTGCCAGCAGCCAAGCAGGGCGTCCAGGGGGCCCCGTTAACAATGAGCAGTTCTTC
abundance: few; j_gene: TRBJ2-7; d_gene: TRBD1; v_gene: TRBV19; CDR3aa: CASSIFGAGTGSYEQYF; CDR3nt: TGTGCCAGTAGTATTTTCGGAGCCGGGACAGGGTCCTACGAGCAGTACTTC
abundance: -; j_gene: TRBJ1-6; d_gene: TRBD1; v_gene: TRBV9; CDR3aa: CASSPRQGGNSPLHF; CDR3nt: TGTGCCAGCAGCCCACGACAGGGGGGCAATTCACCCCTCCACTTT
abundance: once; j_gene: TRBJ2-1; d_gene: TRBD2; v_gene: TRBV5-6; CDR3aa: CASSEGLAGGMKQFF; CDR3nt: TGTGCCAGCAGCGAAGGACTAGCGGGGGGGATGAAGCAGTTCTTC
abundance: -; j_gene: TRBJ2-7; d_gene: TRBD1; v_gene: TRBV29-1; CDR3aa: CSVDQSGGNEQYF; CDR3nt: TGCAGCGTTGACCAGTCAGGGGGCAACGAGCAGTACTTC
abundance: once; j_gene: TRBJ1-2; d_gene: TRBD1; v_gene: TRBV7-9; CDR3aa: CASSLGTGPLYGYTF; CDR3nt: TGTGCCAGCAGCTTGGGGACAGGACCTCTCTATGGCTACACCTTC
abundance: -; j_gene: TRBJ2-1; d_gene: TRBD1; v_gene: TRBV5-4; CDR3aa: CASRKRTGKSYNEQFF; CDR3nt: TGTGCCAGCAGAAAACGGACAGGGAAAAGCTACAATGAGCAGTTCTTC
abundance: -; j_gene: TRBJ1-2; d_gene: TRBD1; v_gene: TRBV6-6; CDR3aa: CASQPGQGGYGYTF; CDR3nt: TGTGCCAGCCAGCCGGGACAGGGAGGCTATGGCTACACCTTC
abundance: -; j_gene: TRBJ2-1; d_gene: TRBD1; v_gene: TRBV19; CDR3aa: CASSRTGGQFF; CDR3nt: TGTGCCAGTAGTCGGACAGGTGGGCAGTTCTTC
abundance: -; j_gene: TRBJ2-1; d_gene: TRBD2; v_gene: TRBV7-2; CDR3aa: CASSSPLAGGRNNEQFF; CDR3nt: TGTGCCAGCAGCTCTCCCTTAGCGGGAGGAAGAAACAATGAGCAGTTCTTC
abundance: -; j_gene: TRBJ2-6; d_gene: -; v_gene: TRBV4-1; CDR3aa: CASSQDEGAGANVLTF; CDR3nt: TGCGCCAGCAGCCAAGATGAGGGGGCTGGGGCCAACGTCCTGACTTTC
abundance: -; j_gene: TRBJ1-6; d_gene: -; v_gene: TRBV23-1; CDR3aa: CARSPPDYYNSPLHF; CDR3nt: TGCGCCAGGTCCCCGCCGGACTACTATAATTCACCCCTCCACTTT
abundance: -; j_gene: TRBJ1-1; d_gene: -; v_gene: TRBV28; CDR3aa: CASSRVGNTEAFF; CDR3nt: TGTGCCAGCAGCCGAGTTGGGAACACTGAAGCTTTCTTT
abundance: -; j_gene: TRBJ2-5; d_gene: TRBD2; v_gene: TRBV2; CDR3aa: CASKWASGIQETQYF; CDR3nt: TGTGCCAGCAAGTGGGCTAGCGGGATCCAAGAGACCCAGTACTTC
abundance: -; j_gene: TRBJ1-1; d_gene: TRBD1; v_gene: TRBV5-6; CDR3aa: CASSLQDREYTEAFF; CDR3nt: TGTGCCAGCAGCTTGCAGGACAGGGAGTATACTGAAGCTTTCTTT
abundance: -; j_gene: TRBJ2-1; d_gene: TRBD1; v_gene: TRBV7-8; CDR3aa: CASSLVGDRGYEQFF; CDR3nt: TGTGCCAGCAGCTTAGTAGGGGACAGGGGATATGAGCAGTTCTTC
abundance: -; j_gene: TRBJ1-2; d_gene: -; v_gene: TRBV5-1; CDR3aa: CASSPTGTYGYTF; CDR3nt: TGCGCCAGCAGCCCAACAGGGACCTATGGCTACACCTTC
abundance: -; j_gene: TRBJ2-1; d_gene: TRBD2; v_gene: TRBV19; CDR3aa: CASSMGGTSGSREQFF; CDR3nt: TGTGCCAGTAGTATGGGGGGGACTAGCGGGAGCAGGGAGCAGTTCTTC
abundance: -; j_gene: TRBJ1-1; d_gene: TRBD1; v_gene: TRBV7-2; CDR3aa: CASSLFRGIRSTEAFF; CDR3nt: TGTGCCAGCAGCTTATTCAGGGGGATTAGGAGCACTGAAGCTTTCTTT
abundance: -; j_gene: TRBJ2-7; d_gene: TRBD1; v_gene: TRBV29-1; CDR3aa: CSVEGRGQGLYEQYF; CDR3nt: TGCAGCGTTGAAGGAAGGGGACAGGGTCTCTACGAGCAGTACTTC
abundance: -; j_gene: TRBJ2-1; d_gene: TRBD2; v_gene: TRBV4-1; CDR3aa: CASSQDASGSNNEQFF; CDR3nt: TGCGCCAGCAGCCAAGACGCTAGCGGGAGTAATAATGAGCAGTTCTTC